A single sample is the source of the 5 T cell receptor beta chains below, sequenced in a study of T cells expressing NK-cell markers. TCRdb reprocessed the 5' RACE reads, keeping one entry per CDR3 protein, no DNA. In total, the table holds roughly 450,000 distinct CDR3 sequences. The source material was blood T cells: a sorted CD56 or NKG2C T cell subset, CD4+ or CD8+ T cells, or bulk PBMC T cells (not recorded which). The receptors shown here come from a woman aged 45-59 years in good health.

This sequence joins TRBV6-6 and TRBJ1-4; the TCRdb call, TRBD1, lacks DNA for checking. Germline V lookup: CDR1 MNHNY, CDR2 SVGAGI (reference sequence). The CDR3 runs 16 residues. CDR3 in amino acids: CASRSHSGTGVEKLFF.

The chain employs TRBV7-9 and TRBJ1-2; TCRdb selects TRBD1, and the lack of DNA leaves this call unchecked. The CDR3 loop spans 15 amino acids. Germline loops: CDR1 SEHNR, CDR2 FQNEAQ (reference sequence). The CDR3 spells CASSLDRGLDYGYTF.

The chain is built from TRBV5-1 and TRBJ2-3; TCRdb indicates TRBD2, and absent DNA this call remains unverified. The CDR3 runs 15 residues. CDR1 and CDR2 (germline): SGHRS, YFSETQ. The CDR3 loop reads CASSYTSGYGDTQYF.

The chain carries TRBV27 and TRBJ2-5. The CDR3 loop spans 15 amino acids. Germline V gives CDR1 MNHEY, CDR2 SMNVEV (reference sequence). The CDR3 is CASQIIGRLQETQYF.

This CDR3 is CASNKYLAGDINEQFF. V gene TRBV12-3 or TRBV12-4 combines with J gene TRBJ2-1; with no DNA, the TCRdb D assignment of TRBD2 cannot be verified. This CDR3 has 16 residues.